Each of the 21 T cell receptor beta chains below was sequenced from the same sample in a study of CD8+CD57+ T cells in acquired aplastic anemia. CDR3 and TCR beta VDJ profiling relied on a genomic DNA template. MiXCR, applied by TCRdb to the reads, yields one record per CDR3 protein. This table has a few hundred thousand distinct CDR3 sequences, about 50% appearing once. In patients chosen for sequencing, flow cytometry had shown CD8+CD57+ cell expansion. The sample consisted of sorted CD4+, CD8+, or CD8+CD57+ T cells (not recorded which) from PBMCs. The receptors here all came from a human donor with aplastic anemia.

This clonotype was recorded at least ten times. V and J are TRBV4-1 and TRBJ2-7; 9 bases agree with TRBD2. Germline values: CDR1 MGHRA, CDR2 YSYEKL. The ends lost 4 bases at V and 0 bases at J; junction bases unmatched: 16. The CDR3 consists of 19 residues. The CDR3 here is CASSLIGTASGALSYEQYF. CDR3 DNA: TGCGCCAGCAGCCTTATAGGTACAGCTAGCGGGGCGCTCTCCTACGAGCAGTACTTC.

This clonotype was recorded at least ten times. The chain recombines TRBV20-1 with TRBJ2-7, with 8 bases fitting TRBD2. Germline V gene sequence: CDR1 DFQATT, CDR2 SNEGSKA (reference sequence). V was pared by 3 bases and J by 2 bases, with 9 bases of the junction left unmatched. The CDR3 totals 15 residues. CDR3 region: CSARVPGLGTYEQYF. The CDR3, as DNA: TGCAGTGCTAGGGTCCCGGGACTAGGAACCTACGAGCAGTACTTC.

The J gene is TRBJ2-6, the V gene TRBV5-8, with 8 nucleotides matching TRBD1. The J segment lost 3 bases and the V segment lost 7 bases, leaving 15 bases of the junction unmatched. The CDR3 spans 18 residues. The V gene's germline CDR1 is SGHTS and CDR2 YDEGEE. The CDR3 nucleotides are TGTGCCAGCGTCTTGTCTTATCGGACAGGGAGTGGGGCCAACGTCCTGACTTTC. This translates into CASVLSYRTGSGANVLTF.

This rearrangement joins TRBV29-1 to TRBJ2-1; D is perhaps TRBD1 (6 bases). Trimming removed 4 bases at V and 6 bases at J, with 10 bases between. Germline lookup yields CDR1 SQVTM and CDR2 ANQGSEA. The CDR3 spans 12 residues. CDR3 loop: CSVGGLVNEQFF. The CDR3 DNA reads TGCAGCGTTGGGGGGCTAGTCAATGAGCAGTTCTTC.

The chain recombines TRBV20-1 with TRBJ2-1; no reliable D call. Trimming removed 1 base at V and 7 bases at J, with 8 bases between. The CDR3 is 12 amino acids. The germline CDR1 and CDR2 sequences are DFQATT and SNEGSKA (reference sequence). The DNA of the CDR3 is TGCAGTGCTAGAGTGGCGGAGAATGAGCAGTTCTTC. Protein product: CSARVAENEQFF.

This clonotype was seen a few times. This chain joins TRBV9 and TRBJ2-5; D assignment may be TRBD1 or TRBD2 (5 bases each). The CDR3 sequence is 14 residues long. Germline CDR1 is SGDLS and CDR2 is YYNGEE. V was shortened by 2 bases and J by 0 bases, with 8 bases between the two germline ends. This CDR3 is CASSVREYQETQYF. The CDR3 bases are TGTGCCAGCAGCGTCAGGGAGTACCAAGAGACCCAGTACTTC.

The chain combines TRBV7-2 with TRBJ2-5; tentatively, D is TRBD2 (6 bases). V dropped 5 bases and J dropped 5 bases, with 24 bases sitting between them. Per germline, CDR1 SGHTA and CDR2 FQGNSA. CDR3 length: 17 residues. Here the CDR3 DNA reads TGTGCCAGCAGCCCCCCCGGCCAGTTGGCGGGAAGGGAGACCCAGTACTTC. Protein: CASSPPGQLAGRETQYF.

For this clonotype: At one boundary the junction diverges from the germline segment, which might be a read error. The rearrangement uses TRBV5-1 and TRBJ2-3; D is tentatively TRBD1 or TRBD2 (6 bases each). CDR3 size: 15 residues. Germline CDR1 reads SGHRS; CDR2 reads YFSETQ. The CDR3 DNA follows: TGCGCCAGCAACCGACGGGGGCGCGACACAAATACGCAGTATTTT. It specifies CASNRRGRDTNTQYF.

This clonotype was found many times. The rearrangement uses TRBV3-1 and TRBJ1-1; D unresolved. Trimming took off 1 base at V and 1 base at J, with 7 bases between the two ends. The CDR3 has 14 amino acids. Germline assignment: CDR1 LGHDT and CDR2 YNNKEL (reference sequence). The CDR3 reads CASSQGIENTEAFF. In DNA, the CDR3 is TGTGCCAGCAGCCAAGGCATCGAGAACACTGAAGCTTTCTTT.

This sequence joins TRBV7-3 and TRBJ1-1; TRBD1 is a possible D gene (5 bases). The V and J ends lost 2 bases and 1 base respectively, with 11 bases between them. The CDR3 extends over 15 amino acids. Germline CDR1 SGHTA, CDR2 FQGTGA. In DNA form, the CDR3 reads TGTGCCAGCAGCTTATTCCCAGGGACGAACACTGAAGCTTTCTTT. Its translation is CASSLFPGTNTEAFF.

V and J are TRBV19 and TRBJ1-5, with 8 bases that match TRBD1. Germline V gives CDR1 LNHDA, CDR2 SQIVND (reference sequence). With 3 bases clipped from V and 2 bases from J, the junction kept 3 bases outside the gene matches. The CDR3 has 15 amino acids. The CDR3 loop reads CASSMGQVGNQPQHF. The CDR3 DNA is TGTGCCAGTAGTATGGGACAGGTAGGCAATCAGCCCCAGCATTTT.

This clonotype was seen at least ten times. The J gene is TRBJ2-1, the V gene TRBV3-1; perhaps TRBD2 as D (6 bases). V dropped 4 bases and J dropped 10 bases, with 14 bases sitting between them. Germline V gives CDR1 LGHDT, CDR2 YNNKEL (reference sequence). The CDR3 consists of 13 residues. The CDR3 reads CASSPYGGGEQFF. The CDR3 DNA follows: TGTGCCAGCAGCCCCTATGGGGGAGGAGAGCAGTTCTTC.

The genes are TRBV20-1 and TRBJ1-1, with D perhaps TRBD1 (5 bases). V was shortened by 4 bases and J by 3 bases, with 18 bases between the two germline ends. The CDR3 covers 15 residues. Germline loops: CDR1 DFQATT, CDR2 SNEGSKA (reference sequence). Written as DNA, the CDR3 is TGCAGTGCTATATCTCGTGGGGACTTCTACACTGAAGCTTTCTTT. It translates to CSAISRGDFYTEAFF.

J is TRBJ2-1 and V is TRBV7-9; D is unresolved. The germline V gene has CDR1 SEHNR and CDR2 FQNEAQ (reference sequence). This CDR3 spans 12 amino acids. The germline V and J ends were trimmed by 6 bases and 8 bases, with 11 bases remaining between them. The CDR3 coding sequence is TGTGCCAGCAGGGAAACTGGGGATGAGCAGTTCTTC. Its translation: CASRETGDEQFF.

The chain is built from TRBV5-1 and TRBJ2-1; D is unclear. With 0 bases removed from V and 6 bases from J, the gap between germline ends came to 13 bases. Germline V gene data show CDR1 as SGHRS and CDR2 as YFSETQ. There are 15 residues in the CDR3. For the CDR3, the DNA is TGCGCCAGCAGCTTGGCTTCTACCAGCGCCAATGAGCAGTTCTTC. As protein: CASSLASTSANEQFF.

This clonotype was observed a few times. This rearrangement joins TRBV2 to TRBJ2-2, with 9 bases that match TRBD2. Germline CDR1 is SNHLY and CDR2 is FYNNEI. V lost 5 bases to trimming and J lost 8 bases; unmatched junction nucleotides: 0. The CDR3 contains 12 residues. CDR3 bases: TGTGCCAGCAGTCTAGCGGGAGGGGAGCTGTTTTTT. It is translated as CASSLAGGELFF.

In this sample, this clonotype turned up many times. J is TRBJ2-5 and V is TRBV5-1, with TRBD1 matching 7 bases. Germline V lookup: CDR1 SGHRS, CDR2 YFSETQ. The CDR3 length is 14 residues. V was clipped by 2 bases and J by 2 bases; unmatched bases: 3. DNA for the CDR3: TGCGCCAGCAGCTTTACAGGGGAGCAAGAGACCCAGTACTTC. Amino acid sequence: CASSFTGEQETQYF.

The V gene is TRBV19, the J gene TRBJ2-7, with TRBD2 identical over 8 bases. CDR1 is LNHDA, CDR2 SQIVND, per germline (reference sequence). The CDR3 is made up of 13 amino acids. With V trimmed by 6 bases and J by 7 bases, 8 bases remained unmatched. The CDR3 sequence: CASSSGTRREQYF. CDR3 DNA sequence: TGTGCCAGTAGCTCCGGGACTAGGAGGGAGCAGTACTTC.

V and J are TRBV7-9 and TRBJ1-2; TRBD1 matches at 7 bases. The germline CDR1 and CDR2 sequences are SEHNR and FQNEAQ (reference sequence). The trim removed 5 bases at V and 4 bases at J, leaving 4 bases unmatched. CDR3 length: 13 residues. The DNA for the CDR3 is TGTGCCAGCAGCCCACAGGGGCCCTATGGCTACACCTTC. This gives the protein CASSPQGPYGYTF. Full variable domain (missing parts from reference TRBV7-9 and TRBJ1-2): DTGVSQNPRHKITKRGQNVTFRCDPISEHNRLYWYRQTLGQGPEFLTYFQNEAQLEKSRLLSDRFSAERPKGSFSTLEIQRTEQGDSAMYLCASSPQGPYGYTFGSGTRLTVV.

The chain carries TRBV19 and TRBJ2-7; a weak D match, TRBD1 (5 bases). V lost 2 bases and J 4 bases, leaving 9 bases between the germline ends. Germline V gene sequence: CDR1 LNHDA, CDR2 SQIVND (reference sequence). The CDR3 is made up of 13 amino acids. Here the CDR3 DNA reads TGTGCCAGTAGTATAACGACAGATTACGAGCAGTACTTC. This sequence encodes CASSITTDYEQYF.

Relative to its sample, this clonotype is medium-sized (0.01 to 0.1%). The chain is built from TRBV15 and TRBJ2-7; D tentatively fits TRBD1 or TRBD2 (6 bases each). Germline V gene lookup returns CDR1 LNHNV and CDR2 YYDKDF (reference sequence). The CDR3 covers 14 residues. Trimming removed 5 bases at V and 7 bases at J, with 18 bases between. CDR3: CATSSRTTGREQYF. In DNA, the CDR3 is TGTGCCACCAGCTCTCGGACTACAGGGAGGGAGCAGTACTTC.